One and the same sample provided the 10 T cell receptor beta chains below, sequenced in a study of spatial heterogeneity in lung cancer. TCRdb recomputed calls from the 5' RACE reads with MiXCR, one row per CDR3 protein. This table holds about 38,000 distinct CDR3 sequences, 4.5% to 6% found once. Time point meaning: sample taken at primary tumor resection. Unsorted whole RNA samples from tumor, nontumor lung or frozen PBMC were sequenced. This specimen was PBMCs, taken at surgery. These receptors originate from a male donor with early-stage non-small cell lung cancer.

This clonotype was observed many times. This chain connects TRBV12-3 or TRBV12-4 to TRBJ2-3, with D possibly TRBD2 on 6 matching bases. This CDR3 spans 13 amino acids. The V end was cut by 7 bases, the J end by 2 bases, with 10 bases between. The CDR3 is CASTLRDTDTQYF. As DNA, the CDR3 is TGTGCCAGCACCCTGCGGGACACAGATACGCAGTATTTT.

This clonotype was recorded many times. The chain combines TRBV20-1 with TRBJ1-2, with D possibly TRBD1 on 5 matching bases. CDR3 length equals 14 residues. V dropped 6 bases and J dropped 4 bases, with 18 bases sitting between them. Germline V CDR1 and CDR2: DFQATT, SNEGSKA (reference sequence). The CDR3 DNA follows: TGCAGTGCATCAGCTGTGGGGGATACCTATGGCTACACCTTC. Translated, it gives CSASAVGDTYGYTF.

At least ten counts were recorded for this clonotype. CDR3 sequence: CASSPGTGANYGYTF. In DNA form, the CDR3 reads TGTGCCAGCAGTCCCGGGACAGGAGCTAACTATGGCTACACCTTC. The rearrangement joins TRBV6-6 to TRBJ1-2, with TRBD1 identical over 8 bases. The J segment lost 0 bases and the V segment lost 5 bases, leaving 5 bases of the junction unmatched. Germline V gene sequence: CDR1 MNHNY, CDR2 SVGAGI (reference sequence). The CDR3 is 15 residues long.

In this sample, this clonotype turned up many times. The J gene is TRBJ1-5, the V gene TRBV6-6; tentatively, D is TRBD1 (6 bases). The CDR3 covers 15 residues. Trimming removed 6 bases from V and 0 bases from J, with 12 bases in between. Germline V gene data show CDR1 as MNHNY and CDR2 as SVGAGI (reference sequence). The CDR3 spells CASRVPGDSNQPQHF. The CDR3 DNA sequence: TGTGCCAGCAGAGTACCAGGGGATAGCAATCAGCCCCAGCATTTT.

At least ten counts were recorded for this clonotype. The V call is TRBV7-9, the J call TRBJ1-1; 7 nucleotides align to TRBD1. The CDR3 is 14 amino acids. Trimming cost V 4 bases and J 6 bases; bases outside gene matches: 8. Per the germline V gene, CDR1 is SEHNR and CDR2 is FQNEAQ (reference sequence). The CDR3 loop reads CASSSLTGDAEAFF. The CDR3 DNA sequence: TGTGCCAGCAGCTCCCTTACAGGGGACGCTGAAGCTTTCTTT.

The J gene is TRBJ2-1, the V gene TRBV3-1; 8 positions agree with TRBD1. Germline V gene data show CDR1 as LGHDT and CDR2 as YNNKEL (reference sequence). V lost 3 bases to trimming and J lost 15 bases; unmatched junction nucleotides: 13. The CDR3 is 14 amino acids. CDR3 region: CASSQDLQGGFRFF. The DNA for the CDR3 is TGTGCCAGCAGCCAGGATCTACAGGGGGGATTTCGGTTCTTC.

This clonotype was found a few times. The chain joins TRBV6-5 to TRBJ1-2, with TRBD1 matching over 7 bases. Trimming removed 4 bases from V and 7 bases from J; junction bases left unmatched: 9. This CDR3 is 14 amino acids long. Germline CDR1 MNHEY, CDR2 SVGAGI. The CDR3 here is CASSSIRGRSGYTF. For the CDR3, the DNA is TGTGCCAGCAGTTCTATTAGGGGGCGGAGTGGCTACACCTTC.

This clonotype has a count of ten or more. The chain couples TRBV5-1 to TRBJ1-1; D unclear. CDR1 and CDR2 from the germline V gene are SGHRS and YFSETQ. Trimming cost V 2 bases and J 3 bases, with 8 bases left between them. The CDR3 sequence is 13 residues long. The CDR3: CASSFSKDTEAFF. CDR3 in DNA: TGCGCCAGCAGCTTCTCTAAGGACACTGAAGCTTTCTTT.

This clonotype was observed a few times. This sequence joins TRBV19 and TRBJ1-5; 9 bases match TRBD1. The CDR3 is 17 residues long. Germline-derived CDR1 and CDR2 are LNHDA and SQIVND (reference sequence). V lost 4 bases to trimming and J lost 2 bases; unmatched junction nucleotides: 9. DNA of the CDR3: TGTGCCAGTAGTAGGGACAGGGTTGGTGGTCGCAATCAGCCCCAGCATTTT. Protein: CASSRDRVGGRNQPQHF.

The chain carries TRBV20-1 and TRBJ1-6; maybe TRBD1 (5 bases). V lost 1 base and J lost 5, with 15 bases in between. Germline lookup yields CDR1 DFQATT and CDR2 SNEGSKA (reference sequence). The CDR3 is made up of 16 amino acids. This CDR3 reads CSARGSAGKNNSPLHF. DNA for the CDR3: TGCAGTGCTAGAGGCTCGGCAGGGAAGAATAATTCACCCCTCCACTTT.